This is a list of T cell receptor beta chains from one sample in a study of cytomegalovirus exposure and HLA in healthy donors. Clones were read by immunoSEQ multiplex PCR, and TCRdb kept only the in-frame ones, dropping some. The table lists fewer than 95,000 clones, 76% of them singletons, with more than 2.5% in the top ten. The specimen sequenced was PBMCs. The source of these receptors is a man aged 40-49 years in good health and CMV-seronegative. CDR3s include the opening cysteine and the closing phenylalanine or tryptophan. Fields, in order: D gene, V gene, J gene, clone size, CDR3 protein, CDR3 DNA. The D gene is left open where the match is weak. Only some rows state a clone size, as once, few, many or a class for expanded clones.

TRBD1	TRBV10-3	TRBJ2-7	NA	CAIPGTGAEQYF	TGTGCCATCCCCGGGACAGGGGCCGAGCAGTACTTC
TRBD1	TRBV10-3	TRBJ2-7	NA	CAINTGTGRYEQYF	TGTGCCATCAACACCGGGACAGGACGATACGAGCAGTACTTC
TRBD2	TRBV19	TRBJ2-3	NA	CASSGLAGADTQYF	TGTGCCAGTAGTGGACTAGCGGGGGCAGATACGCAGTATTTT
NA	TRBV10-3	TRBJ1-1	NA	CAISERGVGANTEAFF	TGTGCCATCAGTGAGCGGGGGGTCGGAGCGAACACTGAAGCTTTCTTT
TRBD2	TRBV6-1	TRBJ2-2	NA	CASSGWTSGTGELFF	TGTGCCAGCAGTGGATGGACTAGCGGTACCGGGGAGCTGTTTTTT
TRBD1	TRBV27	TRBJ1-6	NA	CASRDLQGSPLHF	TGTGCCAGCAGAGACCTACAGGGGTCACCCCTCCACTTT
NA	TRBV7-9	TRBJ2-5	NA	CSSSSWGHGGQETQYF	TGTTCCAGCAGCAGCTGGGGACATGGGGGCCAAGAGACCCAGTACTTC
TRBD2	TRBV5-4	TRBJ2-5	NA	CASSLNGRGQETQYF	TGTGCCAGCAGCTTGAACGGGCGGGGGCAAGAGACCCAGTACTTC
TRBD1	TRBV27	TRBJ1-6	NA	CASSPGQGANSPLHF	TGTGCCAGCAGTCCGGGACAGGGGGCGAATTCACCCCTCCACTTT
TRBD1	TRBV25-1	TRBJ2-7	NA	CASSEYGQGDHEQYF	TGTGCCAGCAGTGAATATGGTCAGGGGGATCACGAGCAGTACTTC
NA	TRBV30	TRBJ1-3	few	CAWSRTASGTIYF	TGTGCCTGGAGCAGGACAGCTAGCGGCACCATATATTTT
NA	TRBV7-3	TRBJ2-2	NA	CASSLQKGWNTGELFF	TGTGCCAGCAGCCTCCAAAAGGGCTGGAACACCGGGGAACTGTTTTTT
NA	TRBV4-3	TRBJ1-4	NA	CASRPYGLSTNEKLFF	TGCGCCAGCAGACCATATGGACTTTCGACTAATGAAAAACTGTTTTTT
NA	TRBV4-1	TRBJ1-5	once	CASSQDGLGRLDQHF	TGCGCCAGCAGCCAAGATGGGTTAGGCAGGTTAGACCAGCATTTT
TRBD2	TRBV4-3	TRBJ2-3	NA	CASSQRRGGTDTQYF	TGCGCCAGCAGCCAGAGGCGGGGGGGCACAGATACGCAGTATTTT
NA	TRBV19	TRBJ1-1	NA	CASSMRNTEAFF	TGTGCCAGTAGTATGCGAAACACTGAAGCTTTCTTT
NA	TRBV29-1	TRBJ1-4	NA	CSAGQSGEKLFF	TGCAGCGCTGGACAGAGCGGTGAAAAACTGTTTTTT
TRBD2	TRBV20-1	TRBJ2-5	NA	CSAVGGETQYF	TGCAGTGCAGTGGGGGGGGAGACCCAGTACTTC
NA	TRBV7-2	TRBJ1-2	NA	CASSLAPGQIYGYTF	TGTGCCAGCAGCTTAGCACCCGGACAGATCTATGGCTACACCTTC
TRBD1	TRBV28	TRBJ2-3	NA	CASSFGGQGSDTQYF	TGTGCCAGCAGTTTTGGGGGACAGGGGTCAGATACGCAGTATTTT
TRBD1	TRBV4-1	TRBJ2-5	NA	CASRHMDEGQETQYF	TGCGCCAGCAGGCATATGGATGAGGGACAGGAGACCCAGTACTTC
NA	TRBV4-1	TRBJ1-1	NA	CASSPQIGDTEAFF	TGCGCCAGCAGCCCCCAAATCGGGGACACTGAAGCTTTCTTT
NA	TRBV1	TRBJ2-5	few	CTSSQELAGEDSGSQETQYF	TGCACCAGCAGCCAAGAATTAGCGGGGGAAGACTCGGGGAGTCAAGAGACCCAGTACTTC
NA	TRBV19	TRBJ2-5	NA	CASSIIHRETQYF	TGTGCCAGTAGTATTATACACAGAGAGACCCAGTACTTC
TRBD2	TRBV28	TRBJ2-5	NA	CASIGLAGGVETQYF	TGTGCCAGCATAGGACTAGCGGGGGGGGTGGAGACCCAGTACTTC
NA	TRBV5-1	TRBJ1-3	NA	CASRSDIFSGNTIYF	TGCGCCAGCAGGTCGGACATCTTCTCTGGAAACACCATATATTTT
NA	TRBV7-6	TRBJ2-1	NA	CASSLAGGANEQFF	TGTGCCAGCAGCTTAGCGGGGGGGGCAAATGAGCAGTTCTTC
NA	TRBV25-1	TRBJ2-7	NA	CASSEFQRVNSYEQYF	TGTGCCAGCAGTGAATTTCAGCGGGTTAACTCCTACGAGCAGTACTTC
TRBD1	TRBV7-8	TRBJ2-7	NA	CASSRTGSYEQYF	TGTGCCAGCAGCAGGACAGGTTCCTACGAGCAGTACTTC
NA	TRBV5-1	TRBJ2-7	NA	CASSLAGDSYEQYF	TGCGCCAGCAGCTTGGCAGGTGACTCCTACGAGCAGTACTTC